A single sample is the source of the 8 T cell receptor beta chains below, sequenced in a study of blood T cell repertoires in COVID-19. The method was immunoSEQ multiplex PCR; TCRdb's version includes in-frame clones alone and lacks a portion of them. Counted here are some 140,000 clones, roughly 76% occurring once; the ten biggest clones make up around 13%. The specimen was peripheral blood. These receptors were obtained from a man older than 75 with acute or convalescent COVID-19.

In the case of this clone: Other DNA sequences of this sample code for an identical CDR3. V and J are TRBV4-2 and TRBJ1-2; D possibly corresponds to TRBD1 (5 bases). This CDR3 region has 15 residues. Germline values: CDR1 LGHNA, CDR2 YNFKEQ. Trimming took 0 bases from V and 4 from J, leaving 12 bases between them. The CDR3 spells CASSQDQGVGYGYTF. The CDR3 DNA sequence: TGTGCCAGCAGCCAAGATCAAGGGGTTGGCTATGGCTACACCTTC.

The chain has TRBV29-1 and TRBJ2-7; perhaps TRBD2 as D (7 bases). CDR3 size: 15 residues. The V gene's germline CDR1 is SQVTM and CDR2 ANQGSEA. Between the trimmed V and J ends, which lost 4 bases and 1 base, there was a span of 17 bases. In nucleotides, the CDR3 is TGCAGCGTTGCTGTGGGTAGGGGGGGATCCTACGAGCAGTACTTC. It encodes CSVAVGRGGSYEQYF.

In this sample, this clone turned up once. The CDR3 loop reads CASSGGAQASGGTQYF. The CDR3 region has the DNA TGTGCCAGCAGCGGGGGGGCCCAAGCCTCAGGAGGGACCCAGTACTTC. This rearrangement joins TRBV7-3 to TRBJ2-5; TRBD2 is a possible D gene (7 bases). CDR3 length: 16 residues. Per germline, CDR1 SGHTA and CDR2 FQGTGA. Trimming took 5 bases from V and 7 from J, leaving 23 bases between them.

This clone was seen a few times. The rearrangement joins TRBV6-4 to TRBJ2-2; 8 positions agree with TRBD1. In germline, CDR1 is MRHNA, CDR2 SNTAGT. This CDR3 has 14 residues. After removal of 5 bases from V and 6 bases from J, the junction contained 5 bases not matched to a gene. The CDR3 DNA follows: TGTGCCAGCAGTCCCGGACAGGGATCCGGGGAGCTGTTTTTT. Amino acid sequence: CASSPGQGSGELFF.

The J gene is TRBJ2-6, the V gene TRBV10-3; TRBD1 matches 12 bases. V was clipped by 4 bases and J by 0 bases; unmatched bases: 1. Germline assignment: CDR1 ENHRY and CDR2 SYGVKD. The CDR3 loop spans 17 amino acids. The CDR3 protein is CAISAGQGASGANVLTF. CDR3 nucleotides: TGTGCCATCAGTGCGGGACAGGGGGCCTCTGGGGCCAACGTCCTGACTTTC.

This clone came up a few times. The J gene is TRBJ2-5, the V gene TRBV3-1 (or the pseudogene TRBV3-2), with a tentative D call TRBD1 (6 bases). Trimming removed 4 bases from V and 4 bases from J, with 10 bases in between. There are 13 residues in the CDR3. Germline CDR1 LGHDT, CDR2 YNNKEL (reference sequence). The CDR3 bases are TGTGCCAGCAGCCTACAGGGAATAGAGACCCAGTACTTC. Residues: CASSLQGIETQYF.

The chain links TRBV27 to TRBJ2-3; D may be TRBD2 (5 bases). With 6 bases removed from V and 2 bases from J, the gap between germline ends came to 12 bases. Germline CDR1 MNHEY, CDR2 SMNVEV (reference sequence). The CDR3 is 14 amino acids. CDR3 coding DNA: TGTGCCAGCAGCCCCGGGATTGCCACAGATACGCAGTATTTT. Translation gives CASSPGIATDTQYF.

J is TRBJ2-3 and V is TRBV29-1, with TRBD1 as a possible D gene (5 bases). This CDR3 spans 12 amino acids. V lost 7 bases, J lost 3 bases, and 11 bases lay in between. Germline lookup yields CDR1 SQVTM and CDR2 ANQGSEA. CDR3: CSGRVLTDTQYF. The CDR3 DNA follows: TGCAGCGGCAGGGTTTTGACAGATACGCAGTATTTT.